Below are 24 T cell receptor beta chains sequenced from a single sample in a study of cytomegalovirus exposure and HLA in healthy donors. PCR involved 60 Vbeta and 13 Jbeta primers. Here immunoSEQ multiplex PCR was the method, and the copy in TCRdb shows in-frame clones only, minus some. The data show some 140,000 clones, with 65% to 85% seen just once and around 1.2% held by the top ten. Sequences were obtained from PBMCs. These receptors were collected from a man aged 45-65 years in good health and CMV-seronegative.

This chain links TRBV6-6 with TRBJ2-3, with D possibly matching TRBD2 (6 bases). This CDR3 is 12 amino acids long. The V end was cut by 6 bases, the J end by 4 bases, with 8 bases between. In germline, CDR1 is MNHNY, CDR2 SVGAGI (reference sequence). The CDR3 is CASRTGADTQYF. DNA for the CDR3: TGTGCCAGCAGAACGGGGGCAGATACGCAGTATTTT.

The chain is built from TRBV5-4 and TRBJ2-6; 9 nucleotides match TRBD2. Trimming removed 2 bases from V and 0 bases from J; junction bases left unmatched: 9. The germline V gene encodes CDR1 SGHNT and CDR2 YYREEE (reference sequence). This CDR3 has 19 residues. CDR3 amino acids: CASSFLAGLTSSGANVLTF. The CDR3 nucleotides are TGTGCCAGCAGCTTTCTAGCGGGACTAACCAGCTCTGGGGCCAACGTCCTGACTTTC.

V and J are TRBV28 and TRBJ2-5; 10 bases line up with TRBD2. Germline-derived CDR1 and CDR2 are MDHEN and SYDVKM. The V segment lost 3 bases and the J segment 4 bases; nucleotides outside the gene matches: 11. CDR3 length equals 17 residues. Written as DNA, the CDR3 is TGTGCCAGCAGTTTCATTAAGCTAGCGGGAGTAATAGAGACCCAGTACTTC. Residues: CASSFIKLAGVIETQYF. The full variable domain, with the rest looked up from reference TRBV28 and TRBJ2-5, is DVKVTQSSRYLVKRTGEKVFLECVQDMDHENMFWYRQDPGLGLRLIYFSYDVKMKEKGDIPEGYSVSREKKERFSLILESASTNQTSMYLCASSFIKLAGVIETQYFGPGTRLLVL.

The chain uses TRBV27 and TRBJ1-4; no clear D gene. The germline V and J ends were trimmed by 4 bases and 0 bases, with 9 bases remaining between them. The CDR3 is made up of 15 amino acids. Per the germline V gene, CDR1 is MNHEY and CDR2 is SMNVEV (reference sequence). The CDR3 region has the DNA TGTGCCAGCAGTTACGAGCCTCCAACTAATGAAAAACTGTTTTTT. Translated, it gives CASSYEPPTNEKLFF.

This chain uses TRBV6-5 with TRBJ2-2; 7 bases are a match to TRBD1. Per germline, CDR1 MNHEY and CDR2 SVGAGI. The CDR3 length is 12 residues. Germline trimming cut 5 bases from V and 13 bases from J; bases unmatched to any gene: 7. This CDR3 is CASSPRTGRLFF. The CDR3 DNA sequence: TGTGCCAGCAGTCCCCGGACAGGAAGGCTGTTTTTT.

This chain joins TRBV5-1 and TRBJ2-1; TRBD1 might be the D (5 bases). Trimming cost V 4 bases and J 8 bases, with 10 bases left between them. CDR1 is SGHRS, CDR2 YFSETQ, per germline. The CDR3 has 12 residues. The CDR3 DNA is TGCGCCAGCAGCCCACAGGTACATGAGCAGTTCTTC. This sequence encodes CASSPQVHEQFF.

This clone was detected only a few times. The chain is built from TRBV28 and TRBJ1-4, with D unresolved. This CDR3 region has 12 residues. Germline lookup yields CDR1 MDHEN and CDR2 SYDVKM. Trimming shortened V by 4 bases and J by 8 bases, and 8 bases separated the two germline ends. CDR3 in amino acids: CASSSPGEKLFF. CDR3 bases: TGTGCCAGCAGTTCTCCGGGGGAAAAACTGTTTTTT. Using reference TRBV28 and TRBJ1-4 for the parts outside the CDR3, the full variable domain is DVKVTQSSRYLVKRTGEKVFLECVQDMDHENMFWYRQDPGLGLRLIYFSYDVKMKEKGDIPEGYSVSREKKERFSLILESASTNQTSMYLCASSSPGEKLFFGSGTQLSVL.

This rearrangement joins TRBV6-6 to TRBJ1-5; 7 nucleotides line up with TRBD1. Germline loops: CDR1 MNHNY, CDR2 SVGAGI (reference sequence). Trimming at V came to 6 bases and at J to 6 bases, leaving 11 bases not matched to a gene. CDR3 length: 15 amino acids. The CDR3 protein is CASRSPGQRVQPQHF. In DNA, the CDR3 is TGTGCCAGCAGGTCTCCGGGACAGAGGGTTCAGCCCCAGCATTTT.

This clone has a handful of counts. CDR3 DNA: TGTGCCAGCAGTCGAGGGACAGGGCCGGGCACTGAAGCTTTCTTT. This codes for CASSRGTGPGTEAFF. The chain recombines TRBV6-5 with TRBJ1-1, with TRBD1 matching over 9 bases. Germline CDR1 and CDR2: MNHEY and SVGAGI. Losses at the gene ends were 5 bases for V and 4 bases for J; bases not matched to a gene: 8. The CDR3 covers 15 residues.

J is TRBJ2-7 and V is TRBV29-1; the D is unclear. The germline V and J ends were trimmed by 3 bases and 10 bases, with 4 bases remaining between them. The CDR3 is 8 amino acids. Germline V gene sequence: CDR1 SQVTM, CDR2 ANQGSEA. The CDR3, as DNA: TGCAGCGTTGATAATCAGTACTTC. Amino acid sequence: CSVDNQYF.

With regard to this clone: One end of the junction does not line up with germline, which may come from a read error. The chain recombines TRBV15 with TRBJ2-7, with TRBD1 identical over 7 bases. Germline V CDR1 and CDR2: LNHNV, YYDKDF (reference sequence). The CDR3 is 13 amino acids. The CDR3 loop is CATRITGVNEQHF. The CDR3 DNA reads TGTGCCACCAGGATAACAGGGGTGAACGAGCAGCACTTC.

The rearrangement joins TRBV19 to TRBJ2-2, with unresolved D. The length of the CDR3 is 16 residues. Germline CDR1 and CDR2: LNHDA and SQIVND (reference sequence). The V and J ends lost 4 bases and 6 bases respectively, with 18 bases between them. CDR3 sequence reads: CASSTGWAWVPGELFF. In DNA form, the CDR3 reads TGTGCCAGTAGTACAGGTTGGGCGTGGGTTCCCGGGGAGCTGTTTTTT.

The chain links TRBV5-4 to TRBJ2-1, with 12 bases lining up with TRBD2. Trimming removed 1 base from V and 7 bases from J; junction bases left unmatched: 3. The germline V gene encodes CDR1 SGHNT and CDR2 YYREEE (reference sequence). The CDR3 is 15 residues long. CDR3 bases: TGTGCCAGCAGCTTGACTAGCGGGGGGAAGAATGAGCAGTTCTTC. Its protein is CASSLTSGGKNEQFF.

This clone was seen just once. V gene TRBV19 combines with J gene TRBJ2-1; 13 bases agree with TRBD2. The CDR3 extends over 15 amino acids. Germline CDR1 is LNHDA and CDR2 is SQIVND (reference sequence). V shed 4 bases and J 5 bases; nucleotides not matched to a gene: 2. The chain's CDR3 is CASSKLAGGNNEQFF. CDR3 nucleotides: TGTGCCAGTAGTAAACTAGCGGGAGGGAACAATGAGCAGTTCTTC. The variable domain in full, completed from reference TRBV19 and TRBJ2-1, reads DGGITQSPKYLFRKEGQNVTLSCEQNLNHDAMYWYRQDPGQGLRLIYYSQIVNDFQKGDIAEGYSVSREKKESFPLTVTSAQKNPTAFYLCASSKLAGGNNEQFFGPGTRLTVL.

The J gene is TRBJ2-2, the V gene TRBV19; 11 bases match TRBD2. Unmatched junction bases numbered 4, after V lost 4 bases and J lost 6 bases. The germline V gene has CDR1 LNHDA and CDR2 SQIVND (reference sequence). The CDR3 contains 15 residues. Here the CDR3 DNA reads TGTGCCAGTAGTACACTAGCGGGAGCGCCCGGGGAGCTGTTTTTT. As protein: CASSTLAGAPGELFF. The entire variable domain, with the rest obtained from reference TRBV19 and TRBJ2-2, is as follows: DGGITQSPKYLFRKEGQNVTLSCEQNLNHDAMYWYRQDPGQGLRLIYYSQIVNDFQKGDIAEGYSVSREKKESFPLTVTSAQKNPTAFYLCASSTLAGAPGELFFGEGSRLTVL.

The chain joins TRBV18 to TRBJ2-3; 9 bases are a match to TRBD2. V gave up 5 bases and J gave up 0 bases; unmatched junction bases: 3. Germline V gene sequence: CDR1 KGHSH, CDR2 LQKENI. This CDR3 is 15 amino acids long. Here the CDR3 reads CASSVAGASTDTQYF. As DNA, the CDR3 is TGTGCCAGCTCAGTAGCGGGAGCTAGCACAGATACGCAGTATTTT.

This CDR3 reads CASRLLAGAYNEQFF. CDR3 in DNA: TGTGCCAGCAGACTCCTAGCGGGCGCCTACAATGAGCAGTTCTTC. The rearrangement uses TRBV6-1 and TRBJ2-1; 8 positions agree with TRBD2. Germline CDR1 reads MNHNS; CDR2 reads SASEGT. The CDR3 runs to 15 residues. The junction had 6 bases not matched to a gene; V was cut back by 6 bases and J by 2 bases.

The rearrangement links TRBV29-1 to TRBJ2-1; TRBD2 matches at 8 bases. Looked up from germline, CDR1 is SQVTM and CDR2 is ANQGSEA. Trimming removed 3 bases from V and 6 bases from J; junction bases left unmatched: 13. This CDR3 is 16 amino acids long. CDR3 sequence: CSVDPAWSGSSNEQFF. The CDR3 nucleotides read TGCAGCGTTGACCCCGCGTGGAGCGGGAGTAGCAATGAGCAGTTCTTC.

The V call is TRBV27, the J call TRBJ1-5; perhaps TRBD1 as D (5 bases). CDR3 length: 15 residues. From germline, CDR1 is MNHEY and CDR2 SMNVEV (reference sequence). Trimming removed 2 bases from V and 5 bases from J, with 13 bases in between. The CDR3 coding sequence is TGTGCCAGCAGTTTAGGGGCAGGTGGGTATCAGCCCCAGCATTTT. Translating it yields CASSLGAGGYQPQHF.

V gene TRBV5-1 combines with J gene TRBJ1-2, with 8 bases lining up with TRBD1. V lost 3 bases, J lost 5 bases, and 9 bases stayed unmatched. Germline-derived CDR1 and CDR2 are SGHRS and YFSETQ. The CDR3 contains 15 residues. The CDR3 sequence: CASSSGQGPEYGYTF. For the CDR3, the DNA is TGCGCCAGCAGCTCCGGACAGGGACCGGAGTATGGCTACACCTTC.

CDR3 DNA sequence: TGTGCCAGCAGCCGCAGGGAGGGAGATACGCAGTATTTT. It encodes CASSRREGDTQYF. This chain uses TRBV7-3 with TRBJ2-3, with 7 bases identical to TRBD2. The trim removed 5 bases at V and 5 bases at J, leaving 4 bases unmatched. This CDR3 is built from 13 residues. Germline-derived CDR1 and CDR2 are SGHTA and FQGTGA.

This clone has just a few counts. The rearrangement joins TRBV6-6 to TRBJ1-3, with unresolved D. From germline, CDR1 is MNHNY and CDR2 SVGAGI (reference sequence). The V gene lost 7 bases and the J gene lost 1 base, with 11 bases spanning the gap. This CDR3 comprises 14 residues. CDR3 amino acids: CASTSSVSGNTIYF. CDR3 DNA sequence: TGTGCCAGCACTTCGTCTGTATCTGGAAACACCATATATTTT.

The V gene is TRBV2, the J gene TRBJ2-5; weak D call: TRBD2 (6 bases). Per the germline V gene, CDR1 is SNHLY and CDR2 is FYNNEI. Between the trimmed V and J ends, which lost 2 bases and 1 base, there was a span of 14 bases. This CDR3 region has 16 residues. The chain's CDR3 is CASSESSAAGQETQYF. The CDR3 region has the DNA TGTGCCAGCAGTGAATCCTCTGCAGCGGGCCAAGAGACCCAGTACTTC.

J is TRBJ2-7 and V is TRBV16, with 8 nucleotides matching TRBD2. With 5 bases clipped from V and 3 bases from J, the junction kept 9 bases outside the gene matches. The CDR3 length is 15 residues. The germline gives CDR1 KGHSY, CDR2 FQNENV. The CDR3 sequence: CASSTTRGALYEQYF. The CDR3 DNA sequence: TGTGCCAGCAGCACTACGCGGGGGGCTCTCTACGAGCAGTACTTC.